This T cell receptor (beta chain) was recorded in a study of T cell repertoires in cytomegalovirus infection. About the study: Newly reported HLA-C-restricted and thoroughly characterized HLA-B-restricted CMV epitopes were employed.

Remarks on this clonotype: Its antigen remains unidentified.

A single record per CDR3 protein comes from TCRdb applying MiXCR to the reads. The sample lists some 800,000 distinct CDR3 sequences, just under 30% occurring once. The CDR3 contains 15 residues. Looked up from germline, CDR1 is SEHNR and CDR2 is FQNEAQ (reference sequence). With 4 bases clipped from V and 4 bases from J, the junction kept 8 bases outside the gene matches. Sequenced material: cultured CD8+ T cells from PBMCs, taken from culture after CMV antigen stimulation. The chain has TRBV7-9 and TRBJ2-5; 8 bases are shared with TRBD1. The sequence came from a human donor in good health (CMV status not recorded). Some clones in this sample may be carry-over from other donors' samples. CDR3 residues: CASSSNRGIRETQYF. The CDR3 nucleotides are TGTGCCAGCAGCTCTAACAGGGGGATAAGAGAGACCCAGTACTTC.